This T cell receptor (beta chain) is from a study of identical twins' blood T cells. Germline loops: CDR1 LGHDT, CDR2 YNNKEL (reference sequence). V shed 0 bases and J shed 4 bases, with 5 bases lying between them. CDR3 length: 13 residues. As concerns this clonotype: Its antigen is unidentified.

Whole-study results and caveats: Each donor's most abundant TCRbeta clonotypes shared more CDR3 sequences with her twin than unrelated donors.

One entry per CDR3 protein, called by TCRdb with MiXCR from the 5' RACE reads. Of 300,000 to 400,000 distinct CDR3 sequences listed, over 25% are singletons. V and J are TRBV3-1 and TRBJ2-3; D not resolved. The origin of this receptor is a woman between 18 and 55 years old in good health. The sample comprised PBMCs. CDR3 sequence: CASSQDSPDTQYF. Here the CDR3 DNA reads TGTGCCAGCAGCCAAGATTCCCCAGATACGCAGTATTTT.